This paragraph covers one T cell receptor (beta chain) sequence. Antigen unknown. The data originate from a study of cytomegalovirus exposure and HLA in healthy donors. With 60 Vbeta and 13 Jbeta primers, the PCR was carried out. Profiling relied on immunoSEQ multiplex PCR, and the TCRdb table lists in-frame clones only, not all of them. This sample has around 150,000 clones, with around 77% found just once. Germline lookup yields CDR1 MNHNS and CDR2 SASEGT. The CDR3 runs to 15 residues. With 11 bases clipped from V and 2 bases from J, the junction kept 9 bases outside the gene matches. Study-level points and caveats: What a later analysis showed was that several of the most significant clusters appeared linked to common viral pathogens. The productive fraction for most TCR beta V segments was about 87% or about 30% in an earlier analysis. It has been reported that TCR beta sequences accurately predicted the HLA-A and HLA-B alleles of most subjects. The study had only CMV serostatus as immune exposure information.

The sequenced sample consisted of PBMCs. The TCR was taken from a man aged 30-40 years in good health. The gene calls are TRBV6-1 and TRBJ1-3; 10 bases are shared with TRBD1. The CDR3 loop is CAGTGTGVPGNTIYF. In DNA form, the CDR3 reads TGTGCCGGTACCGGGACAGGGGTCCCTGGAAACACCATATATTTT.